This T cell receptor beta chain derives from a study of control samples from healthy donors and cancer patients. This clone has a single count. This table comes from immunoSEQ multiplex PCR, and its TCRdb copy is limited to in-frame clones, with some not included. The sample lists approximately 180,000 clones, more than 90% occurring once. The sequencing sample was made of blood. The TCR sequence derives from a woman aged 40 to 49 in good health.

CDR3 DNA: TGCGCCAGCAGCCAAGGCCAGGGGGCTGGAGGCAATCAGCCCCAGCATTTT. It is translated as CASSQGQGAGGNQPQHF. The chain joins TRBV4-1 to TRBJ1-5; 8 nucleotides line up with TRBD1. This CDR3 has 17 residues. Germline V CDR1 and CDR2: MGHRA, YSYEKL. V was clipped by 1 base and J by 2 bases; unmatched bases: 7.